These T cell receptor beta chains were read from a single sample in a study of identical twins. TCRdb redid the calling of the 5' RACE reads with MiXCR, one entry per CDR3 protein. The sample consists of about 470,000 distinct CDR3 sequences, roughly a quarter of them appearing once. This same sample was also taken into another study, of T cells expressing NK-cell markers.

Sequenced: CD4+ T cells sorted from blood. These receptors were collected from a woman under 30 in good health. The CDR3 runs from the conserved cysteine through the conserved F or W. A D gene is named only where the DNA matches it firmly. Not every row has a clone size; where given, it reads once, few, many or a size class.

>TRBJ2-5|TRBD2|TRBV11-3|.
TGTGCCAGCAGACCAAGGACTAGCGGGGGCCAAGAGACCCAGTACTTC
CASRPRTSGGQETQYF
>TRBJ1-1|.|TRBV20-1|.
TGCAGTGCTAGTCTGGGCGGACTTATGAACACTGAAGCTTTCTTT
CSASLGGLMNTEAFF
>TRBJ1-1|TRBD1|TRBV29-1|.
TGCAGCGTTAACGGACAGGGTCTCCGTGAAGCTTTCTTT
CSVNGQGLREAFF
>TRBJ2-1|TRBD2|TRBV4-1|.
TGCGCCAGCAGCCCCATAGGGACTAGCGGTAGAAATGAGCAGTTCTTC
CASSPIGTSGRNEQFF
>TRBJ2-1|.|TRBV6-2/TRBV6-3|few
TGTGCCAGCGGTAATAGAATTCCGGCGGATGAGCAGTTCTTC
CASGNRIPADEQFF
>TRBJ2-7|TRBD2|TRBV12-3/TRBV12-4|.
TGTGCCAGCAGGCGGGGACTAGCGGGAAACGAGCAGTACTTC
CASRRGLAGNEQYF
>TRBJ1-2|.|TRBV12-3/TRBV12-4|few
TGTGCCAGCAGCCTACCGGGGATCAAAGGCTACACCTTC
CASSLPGIKGYTF
>TRBJ2-1|TRBD1|TRBV7-2|.
TGTGCCAGCAGCGAACAGGGGAATCAGTTCTTC
CASSEQGNQFF
>TRBJ2-7|.|TRBV7-2|few
TGTGCCAGCAGCGACCGGGACCGATCCCTCGAGCAGTACTTC
CASSDRDRSLEQYF
>TRBJ2-1|TRBD2|TRBV6-2/TRBV6-3|.
TGTGCCAGCAGTTGGGTAGCGGGAGTATATGAGCAGTTCTTC
CASSWVAGVYEQFF
>TRBJ1-2|.|TRBV5-6|few
TGTGCCAGCAGCTATTACGGCAGCGAAAACTATGGCTACACCTTC
CASSYYGSENYGYTF
>TRBJ1-2|.|TRBV6-5|few
TGTGCCAGCAGTTACTCCGGCGCTTTGGACTATGGCTACACCTTC
CASSYSGALDYGYTF
>TRBJ2-1|TRBD2|TRBV12-3/TRBV12-4|.
TGTGCCAGCAGTTTGGAGCGGGGACCCTCGGATGAGCAGTTCTTC
CASSLERGPSDEQFF
>TRBJ2-5|.|TRBV12-3/TRBV12-4|many
TGTGCCAGCAGTCCAGGGGAGGGAAAGACCCAGTACTTC
CASSPGEGKTQYF
>TRBJ2-1|TRBD2|TRBV5-1|many
TGCGCCAGCAGCATAGTAGCGGGGAACATGGATGAGCAGTTCTTC
CASSIVAGNMDEQFF
>TRBJ2-7|TRBD1|TRBV5-1|few
TGCGCCAGCAGCTACCAGGACAGGGGTAGTGGCTACGAGCAGTACTTC
CASSYQDRGSGYEQYF
>TRBJ2-1|.|TRBV15|many
TGTGCCACCAGCAGAGATGAGGGGAATGAGCAGTTCTTC
CATSRDEGNEQFF
>TRBJ2-1|TRBD2|TRBV12-3/TRBV12-4|many
TGTGCCAGCAGTTTAGCGGGTAGCGGGAAGGGTGAGCAGTTCTTC
CASSLAGSGKGEQFF
>TRBJ2-1|TRBD2|TRBV12-3/TRBV12-4|many
TGTGCCAGCAGTCCCAGGACTAGCGGGGCAAATGAGCAGTTCTTC
CASSPRTSGANEQFF
>TRBJ2-1|.|TRBV12-3/TRBV12-4|many
TGTGCCAGCAGTTTTAGGGACTCAAAACACAATGAGCAGTTCTTC
CASSFRDSKHNEQFF
>TRBJ2-3|.|TRBV20-1|.
TGCAGTGCTAGACAAGATACGCAGTATTTT
CSARQDTQYF
>TRBJ2-2|.|TRBV7-3|.
TGTGCCAGCAGCTTAACGGGGTTACCCGGGGAGCTGTTTTTT
CASSLTGLPGELFF
>TRBJ2-5|.|TRBV7-9|.
TGTGCCAGCAGCTTTTGGTCTAGCGAGTGGGAGACCCAGTACTTC
CASSFWSSEWETQYF
>TRBJ2-2|.|TRBV6-5|once
TGTGCCAGCAGTTACAGCTTGGGGTTCGCCGGGGAGCTGTTTTTT
CASSYSLGFAGELFF